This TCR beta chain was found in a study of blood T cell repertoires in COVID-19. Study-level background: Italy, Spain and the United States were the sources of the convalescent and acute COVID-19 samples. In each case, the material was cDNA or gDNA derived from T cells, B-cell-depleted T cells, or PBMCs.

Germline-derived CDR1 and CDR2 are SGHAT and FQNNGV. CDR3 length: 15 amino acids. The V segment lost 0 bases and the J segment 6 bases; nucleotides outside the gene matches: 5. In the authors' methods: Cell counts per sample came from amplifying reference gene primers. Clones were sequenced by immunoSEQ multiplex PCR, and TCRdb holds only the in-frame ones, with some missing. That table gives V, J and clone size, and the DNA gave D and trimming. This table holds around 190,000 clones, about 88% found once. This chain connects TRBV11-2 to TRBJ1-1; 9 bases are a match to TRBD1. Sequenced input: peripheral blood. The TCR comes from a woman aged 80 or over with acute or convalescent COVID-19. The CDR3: CASSLDRRTGAEAFF. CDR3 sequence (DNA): TGTGCCAGCAGCTTAGATCGTCGGACAGGGGCTGAAGCTTTCTTT.